What follows are 26 T cell receptor beta chains derived from one specimen sequenced in a study of blood T cell repertoires in COVID-19. The method was immunoSEQ multiplex PCR; TCRdb's version includes in-frame clones alone and lacks a portion of them. The table includes a few hundred thousand clones, around 84% detected once. Sequences were obtained from peripheral blood. The receptor set was obtained from a woman aged 55 to 70 who had recovered from COVID-19.

The rearrangement joins TRBV6-5 to TRBJ1-5; the D gene is possibly TRBD1 (6 bases). This CDR3 has 15 amino acids. Trimming took off 6 bases at V and 0 bases at J, with 12 bases between the two ends. Looked up from germline, CDR1 is MNHEY and CDR2 is SVGAGI. The CDR3 DNA sequence: TGTGCCAGCAGCCCGGACAGCAATAGCAATCAGCCCCAGCATTTT. It specifies CASSPDSNSNQPQHF.

The CDR3 is CASSYPQQGAEPQHF. DNA for the CDR3: TGTGCCAGCAGTTACCCTCAACAGGGGGCTGAGCCCCAGCATTTT. The J gene is TRBJ1-5, the V gene TRBV6-6; 9 nucleotides line up with TRBD1. Per germline, CDR1 MNHNY and CDR2 SVGAGI (reference sequence). V lost 2 bases and J lost 8; bases outside the gene matches: 7. The CDR3 is made up of 15 amino acids.

This clone occurred once. The rearrangement uses TRBV25-1 and TRBJ1-2; TRBD1 matches 8 bases. After removal of 2 bases from V and 3 bases from J, the junction contained 2 bases not matched to a gene. Germline V gene sequence: CDR1 MGHDK, CDR2 SYGVNS. This CDR3 has 14 residues. The chain's CDR3 is CASSEDRGYYGYTF. The CDR3 nucleotides are TGTGCCAGCAGTGAAGACAGGGGATACTATGGCTACACCTTC.

In regard to this clone: Other DNA sequences in the same sample also yield this CDR3. The chain uses TRBV18 and TRBJ2-4; perhaps TRBD1 as D (6 bases). The CDR3 loop spans 15 amino acids. The ends were cut back, 0 bases at V and 5 bases at J, with 11 bases in the middle. Germline CDR1 reads KGHSH; CDR2 reads LQKENI. CDR3 coding DNA: TGTGCCAGCTCACCACCATCCAGGGGCGAAAACATTCAGTACTTC. As protein: CASSPPSRGENIQYF.

A remark on this clone: A much larger clone is a single base away; this may be a read error. This sequence joins TRBV7-2 and TRBJ2-2; D is perhaps TRBD1 (5 bases). This CDR3 has 13 residues. CDR1 and CDR2 (germline): SGHTA, FQGNSA. Deletions cut 5 bases from V and 4 bases from J, with 8 bases between. The DNA of the CDR3 is TGTGCCAGCAGCCCCAGGGTCACCGGGGAGCTGTTTTTT. Encoded protein: CASSPRVTGELFF.

This rearrangement joins TRBV6-6 to TRBJ2-7; a weak D match, TRBD1 (5 bases). Trimming stripped 0 bases from V and 6 bases from J, with 12 bases between. The CDR3 extends over 14 amino acids. Per germline, CDR1 MNHNY and CDR2 SVGAGI (reference sequence). The CDR3 here is CASSYSGGQREQYF. CDR3 bases: TGTGCCAGCAGTTACTCAGGTGGACAACGCGAGCAGTACTTC.

The chain carries TRBV2 and TRBJ1-5; D ambiguous. The germline V and J ends were trimmed by 6 bases and 2 bases, with 11 bases remaining between them. This CDR3 spans 14 amino acids. Germline V gives CDR1 SNHLY, CDR2 FYNNEI. The CDR3 is CASRRGSGNQPQHF. The DNA of the CDR3 is TGTGCCAGCAGACGGGGTTCGGGCAATCAGCCCCAGCATTTT.

The genes are TRBV9 and TRBJ2-1; 9 bases fit TRBD2. V lost 1 base, J lost 3 bases, and 2 bases stayed unmatched. Germline loops: CDR1 SGDLS, CDR2 YYNGEE. This CDR3 is built from 15 residues. The CDR3, as DNA: TGTGCCAGCAGCGTACAAGCGGGGGGCTACAATGAGCAGTTCTTC. Its protein product is CASSVQAGGYNEQFF.

The count of this clone is one. This chain links TRBV5-4 with TRBJ2-7, with a weak D call TRBD1 (5 bases). Per germline, CDR1 SGHNT and CDR2 YYREEE (reference sequence). The CDR3 covers 13 residues. V lost 5 bases and J 7 bases, leaving 16 bases between the germline ends. CDR3 coding DNA: TGTGCCAGCAGAAACCCTGGGGCTGGGGAGCAGTACTTC. It yields the protein CASRNPGAGEQYF.

The J gene is TRBJ2-3, the V gene TRBV5-1; TRBD2 aligns across 8 bases. CDR3 size: 14 residues. Germline trimming cut 2 bases from V and 4 bases from J; bases unmatched to any gene: 3. In germline, CDR1 is SGHRS, CDR2 YFSETQ. CDR3 sequence reads: CASSFREGADTQYF. The CDR3 nucleotides are TGCGCCAGCAGCTTCCGGGAGGGGGCAGATACGCAGTATTTT.

V gene TRBV2 combines with J gene TRBJ1-1, with a possible D match to TRBD1 (5 bases). The germline V gene has CDR1 SNHLY and CDR2 FYNNEI. CDR3 length: 13 amino acids. With 1 base removed from V and 11 bases from J, the gap between germline ends came to 14 bases. The CDR3 bases are TGTGCCAGCAGTGAAGGACAGAATTTTATCGCTTTCTTT. This encodes CASSEGQNFIAFF.

The chain recombines TRBV9 with TRBJ2-1; 7 bases agree with TRBD2. The germline V gene has CDR1 SGDLS and CDR2 YYNGEE. The ends lost 4 bases at V and 0 bases at J; junction bases unmatched: 4. This CDR3 region has 15 residues. This CDR3 is CASSPSGASYNEQFF. The CDR3 coding sequence is TGTGCCAGCAGCCCCAGCGGGGCCTCCTACAATGAGCAGTTCTTC.

This rearrangement joins TRBV6-5 to TRBJ2-1, with D uncertain. Germline assignment: CDR1 MNHEY and CDR2 SVGAGI. CDR3 length: 13 amino acids. V lost 8 bases and J 0 bases, leaving 8 bases between the germline ends. The CDR3 DNA is TGTGCCAGCTCTCTCAGCTCCTACAATGAGCAGTTCTTC. Its protein product is CASSLSSYNEQFF.

The CDR3 DNA sequence: TGTGCCAGCAGTCGACCCACCCAGGGCACAGATACGCAGTATTTT. Protein sequence: CASSRPTQGTDTQYF. The gene calls are TRBV27 and TRBJ2-3, with D uncertain. With 5 bases removed from V and 1 base from J, the gap between germline ends came to 13 bases. CDR1 is MNHEY, CDR2 SMNVEV, per germline (reference sequence). The CDR3 sequence is 15 residues long.

The chain carries TRBV7-2 and TRBJ2-3, with 8 positions matching TRBD2. V shed 2 bases, J shed 5 bases, and the junction held 3 bases outside the gene matches. CDR1 is SGHTA and CDR2 is FQGNSA in the germline V gene. The length of the CDR3 is 14 residues. CDR3 in DNA: TGTGCCAGCAGCTTACGGCGGGGGGTAGATACGCAGTATTTT. Translated, it gives CASSLRRGVDTQYF.

V gene TRBV30 combines with J gene TRBJ1-2, with TRBD1 matching 10 bases. CDR1 GTSNPN and CDR2 SVGIG come from the germline V gene (reference sequence). The CDR3 sequence is 15 residues long. Trimming removed 1 base from V and 0 bases from J; junction bases left unmatched: 2. CDR3 residues: CAWSEGTGANYGYTF. CDR3 sequence (DNA): TGTGCCTGGAGTGAGGGGACAGGGGCTAACTATGGCTACACCTTC.

The J gene is TRBJ1-6, the V gene TRBV7-8; D gene unclear. V lost 3 bases and J 5 bases, leaving 11 bases between the germline ends. The CDR3 consists of 15 residues. Germline CDR1 SGHVS, CDR2 FQNEAQ. The chain's CDR3 is CASSFTWLDNSPLHF. DNA for the CDR3: TGTGCCAGCAGCTTCACATGGCTCGATAATTCACCCCTCCACTTT. The full variable domain, in which reference TRBV7-8 and TRBJ1-6 provide the parts outside the CDR3, is GAGVSQSPRYKVAKRGQDVALRCDPISGHVSLFWYQQALGQGPEFLTYFQNEAQLDKSGLPSDRFFAERPEGSVSTLKIQRTQQEDSAVYLCASSFTWLDNSPLHFGNGTRLTVT.

The gene calls are TRBV6-5 and TRBJ2-5; TRBD1 agrees at 7 bases. The V gene end was trimmed by 8 bases and the J gene end by 3 bases; junction bases not matched to a gene: 9. Germline CDR1 MNHEY, CDR2 SVGAGI. The CDR3 spans 14 residues. The DNA for the CDR3 is TGTGCCAGCGTCCGGACAGGTGACAAAGAGACCCAGTACTTC. This encodes CASVRTGDKETQYF.

This sequence joins TRBV19 and TRBJ1-4; possible D gene TRBD1, 6 bases. The V end was cut by 5 bases, the J end by 6 bases, with 13 bases between. The germline gives CDR1 LNHDA, CDR2 SQIVND (reference sequence). The CDR3 contains 14 residues. CDR3 sequence: CASSGRGFDEKLFF. The CDR3 nucleotides are TGTGCCAGTAGTGGCAGGGGTTTTGATGAAAAACTGTTTTTT. Filled out from reference TRBV19 and TRBJ1-4, the complete variable domain reads DGGITQSPKYLFRKEGQNVTLSCEQNLNHDAMYWYRQDPGQGLRLIYYSQIVNDFQKGDIAEGYSVSREKKESFPLTVTSAQKNPTAFYLCASSGRGFDEKLFFGSGTQLSVL.

The chain joins TRBV7-9 to TRBJ1-1; the match to TRBD1 covers 7 bases. V was pared by 5 bases and J by 7 bases, with 7 bases of the junction left unmatched. In germline, CDR1 is SEHNR, CDR2 FQNEAQ (reference sequence). This CDR3 is 13 amino acids long. The CDR3 nucleotides read TGTGCCAGCAGCACAAATTGGGACAGTGAAGCTTTCTTT. Translated: CASSTNWDSEAFF.

CDR3 residues: CASSRGETSGNTIYF. The CDR3 DNA follows: TGTGCCAGCTCCCGAGGCGAGACCTCTGGAAACACCATATATTTT. V gene TRBV18 combines with J gene TRBJ1-3; D unresolved. The CDR3 sequence is 15 residues long. V was shortened by 6 bases and J by 0 bases, with 12 bases between the two germline ends. Germline lookup yields CDR1 KGHSH and CDR2 LQKENI. Variable domain in full (rest from reference TRBV18 and TRBJ1-3): NAGVMQNPRHLVRRRGQEARLRCSPMKGHSHVYWYRQLPEEGLKFMVYLQKENIIDESGMPKERFSAEFPKEGPSILRIQQVVRGDSAAYFCASSRGETSGNTIYFGEGSWLTVV.

The genes are TRBV10-3 and TRBJ2-2; TRBD2 aligns across 11 bases. Per germline, CDR1 ENHRY and CDR2 SYGVKD. This CDR3 is 19 amino acids long. The V gene end was trimmed by 6 bases and the J gene end by 1 base; junction bases not matched to a gene: 13. CDR3 coding DNA: TGTGCCATCAGCGGGGTAGTAACTAGCGGGGGAAAGAACACCGGGGAGCTGTTTTTT. Translating gives CAISGVVTSGGKNTGELFF.

This rearrangement joins TRBV19 to TRBJ1-2; 11 nucleotides line up with TRBD1. This CDR3 has 12 amino acids. Germline CDR1 LNHDA, CDR2 SQIVND (reference sequence). V shed 8 bases and J 7 bases; nucleotides not matched to a gene: 3. In DNA, the CDR3 is TGTGCCAGTGGACAGGGGGCTGGTGGCTACACCTTC. As protein: CASGQGAGGYTF.

The chain carries TRBV6-1 and TRBJ1-1, with D uncertain. Germline V gene data show CDR1 as MNHNS and CDR2 as SASEGT. The CDR3 extends over 13 amino acids. The V and J ends lost 0 bases and 7 bases respectively, with 9 bases between them. The DNA of the CDR3 is TGTGCCAGCAGTGAAGCTCGGGAAGGTGAAGCTTTCTTT. Encoded protein: CASSEAREGEAFF.

This clone was picked up one time. The chain couples TRBV6-5 to TRBJ2-6; weak D call: TRBD1 (5 bases). The CDR3 is 16 residues long. Germline CDR1 and CDR2: MNHEY and SVGAGI. Trimming shortened V by 2 bases and J by 10 bases, and 18 bases separated the two germline ends. The DNA for the CDR3 is TGTGCCAGCAGTTACCCCACATCTCAGGGAACAAACGTCCTGACTTTC. This codes for CASSYPTSQGTNVLTF.

CDR3 sequence: CASSVGLDNEQFF. CDR3 bases: TGTGCCAGCAGCGTCGGACTAGACAATGAGCAGTTCTTC. V is TRBV9 and J is TRBJ2-1; 7 bases are a match to TRBD2. Per germline, CDR1 SGDLS and CDR2 YYNGEE. CDR3 length equals 13 residues. The J segment lost 5 bases and the V segment lost 2 bases, leaving 1 base of the junction unmatched.